The next 30 T cell receptor beta chains were all read from a single sample in a study of blood T cell repertoires in COVID-19. The assay was immunoSEQ multiplex PCR, and TCRdb's table has in-frame clones only and misses some. The profile shows about 140,000 clones, approximately 85% of them singletons. Sequencing was performed on peripheral blood. The receptors originated from a man aged 50 to 59 with acute or convalescent COVID-19.

The chain links TRBV18 to TRBJ2-7, with 7 bases matching TRBD2. The CDR3 has 16 residues. The V segment lost 2 bases and the J segment 0 bases; nucleotides outside the gene matches: 7. CDR1 is KGHSH, CDR2 LQKENI, per germline. The CDR3 DNA follows: TGTGCCAGCTCACCAAGGGAGGGGTCGGGCTCCTACGAGCAGTACTTC. Protein product: CASSPREGSGSYEQYF.

In its sample, this clone was seen a few times. The chain couples TRBV5-6 to TRBJ1-1, with 9 bases fitting TRBD1. CDR3 size: 17 residues. V lost 2 bases and J lost 1; bases outside the gene matches: 9. The germline CDR1 and CDR2 sequences are SGHDT and YYEEEE. The CDR3 sequence: CASSFRGQGLQNTEAFF. The DNA for the CDR3 is TGTGCCAGCAGCTTCCGGGGACAGGGCTTACAGAACACTGAAGCTTTCTTT.

The chain has TRBV9 and TRBJ1-6; D is perhaps TRBD1 (6 bases). In germline, CDR1 is SGDLS, CDR2 YYNGEE. The CDR3 covers 14 residues. The V end lost 0 bases, the J end lost 7 bases, and 8 bases lay between the germline ends. In nucleotides, the CDR3 is TGTGCCAGCAGCGTAGAGGGGGAAAATTCACCCCTCCACTTT. Translating gives CASSVEGENSPLHF.

The rearrangement links TRBV5-4 to TRBJ2-2; 12 nucleotides align to TRBD2. The germline V gene has CDR1 SGHNT and CDR2 YYREEE (reference sequence). The CDR3 loop spans 16 amino acids. The ends lost 0 bases at V and 4 bases at J; junction bases unmatched: 1. CDR3 sequence (DNA): TGTGCCAGCAGCTTGGGACTAGCGGGGGTCACCGGGGAGCTGTTTTTT. This translates into CASSLGLAGVTGELFF.

V is TRBV10-2 and J is TRBJ1-1; the D is unclear. Germline V gene lookup returns CDR1 WSHSY and CDR2 SAAADI. Between the trimmed V and J ends, which lost 6 bases and 5 bases, there was a span of 16 bases. This CDR3 has 14 amino acids. CDR3 nucleotide sequence: TGCGCCAGCAGCATTACACCGGCGGGTACTGAAGCTTTCTTT. It specifies CASSITPAGTEAFF.

The chain carries TRBV12-3 or TRBV12-4 and TRBJ1-1; D may be TRBD1 (5 bases). Trimming removed 6 bases at V and 4 bases at J, with 9 bases between. This CDR3 spans 12 amino acids. Here the CDR3 DNA reads TGTGCCAGCAGGATAGGGGTCACTGAAGCTTTCTTT. Its translation: CASRIGVTEAFF.

The chain has TRBV5-4 and TRBJ1-1; no firm D call. In germline, CDR1 is SGHNT, CDR2 YYREEE (reference sequence). The CDR3 has 13 amino acids. V was clipped by 2 bases and J by 1 base, with 6 bases between them. In DNA form, the CDR3 reads TGTGCCAGCAGCTTTCCCAGGAACACTGAAGCTTTCTTT. This sequence encodes CASSFPRNTEAFF.

This clone was seen only a few times. This chain joins TRBV9 and TRBJ1-1; D is ambiguous. The CDR3 loop spans 15 amino acids. V lost 0 bases, J lost 2 bases, and 11 bases lay in between. The V gene's germline CDR1 is SGDLS and CDR2 YYNGEE. CDR3 sequence reads: CASSVGSEGNTEAFF. In DNA form, the CDR3 reads TGTGCCAGCAGCGTAGGCTCTGAGGGAAACACTGAAGCTTTCTTT. The full variable domain, completed using reference TRBV9 and TRBJ1-1, is DSGVTQTPKHLITATGQRVTLRCSPRSGDLSVYWYQQSLDQGLQFLIQYYNGEERAKGNILERFSAQQFPDLHSELNLSSLELGDSALYFCASSVGSEGNTEAFFGQGTRLTVV.

This chain uses TRBV20-1 with TRBJ1-5, with D unresolved. The CDR3 has 11 amino acids. The germline V gene encodes CDR1 DFQATT and CDR2 SNEGSKA (reference sequence). The V end was cut by 5 bases, the J end by 4 bases, with 6 bases between. For the CDR3, the DNA is TGCAGTGCTGGCTCAAATCAGCCCCAGCATTTT. Protein: CSAGSNQPQHF.

This chain connects TRBV7-9 to TRBJ1-1; D is possibly TRBD1 (6 bases). The CDR3 runs 13 residues. The V end was cut by 4 bases, the J end by 11 bases, with 17 bases between. CDR1 SEHNR and CDR2 FQNEAQ come from the germline V gene (reference sequence). This chain's CDR3 is CASSWGTPAWAFF. CDR3 DNA: TGTGCCAGCAGCTGGGGGACACCCGCGTGGGCTTTCTTT.

This rearrangement joins TRBV7-6 to TRBJ1-2, with 7 bases that match TRBD1. The junction had 7 bases not matched to a gene; V was cut back by 5 bases and J by 7 bases. Germline CDR1 SGHVS, CDR2 FNYEAQ. The CDR3 is 13 amino acids. CDR3 coding DNA: TGTGCCAGCAGCCCCGGGACAGTCATTGGCTACACCTTC. This encodes CASSPGTVIGYTF. Full variable domain (outside the CDR3, taken from reference TRBV7-6 and TRBJ1-2): GAGVSQSPRYKVTKRGQDVALRCDPISGHVSLYWYRQALGQGPEFLTYFNYEAQQDKSGLPNDRFSAERPEGSISTLTIQRTEQRDSAMYRCASSPGTVIGYTFGSGTRLTVV.

J is TRBJ2-7 and V is TRBV2; 8 bases align to TRBD2. With 7 bases clipped from V and 1 base from J, the junction kept 6 bases outside the gene matches. The germline CDR1 and CDR2 sequences are SNHLY and FYNNEI. There are 14 residues in the CDR3. CDR3: CASMVAGWSYEQYF. DNA for the CDR3: TGTGCCAGCATGGTAGCGGGGTGGTCCTACGAGCAGTACTTC.

The CDR3 spells CASSLQESETQYF. CDR3 sequence (DNA): TGTGCCAGCAGCTTACAGGAGTCAGAGACCCAGTACTTC. V is TRBV2 and J is TRBJ2-5; TRBD1 might be the D (5 bases). Germline values: CDR1 SNHLY, CDR2 FYNNEI. V lost 6 bases and J 4 bases, leaving 12 bases between the germline ends. This CDR3 spans 13 amino acids.

This clone is a singleton in its sample. The rearrangement links TRBV5-4 to TRBJ2-1, with 10 positions matching TRBD2. This CDR3 contains 15 residues. Germline assignment: CDR1 SGHNT and CDR2 YYREEE (reference sequence). V was clipped by 2 bases and J by 4 bases; unmatched bases: 3. Here the CDR3 DNA reads TGTGCCAGCAGCTTTAGCGGGGGGTCTTACAATGAGCAGTTCTTC. Protein sequence: CASSFSGGSYNEQFF.

V and J are TRBV9 and TRBJ2-6, with D possibly being TRBD1 (5 bases). The CDR3 is made up of 19 amino acids. Germline CDR1 SGDLS, CDR2 YYNGEE. V gave up 0 bases and J gave up 0 bases, with 16 bases separating them. This CDR3 is CASSVAFRPGHSGANVLTF. The CDR3 DNA reads as TGTGCCAGCAGCGTAGCTTTTCGTCCCGGACACTCTGGGGCCAACGTCCTGACTTTC.

This clone was observed a single time. This chain connects TRBV28 to TRBJ1-2; D not resolved. The CDR3 loop spans 11 amino acids. With 2 bases removed from V and 8 bases from J, the gap between germline ends came to 6 bases. Per germline, CDR1 MDHEN and CDR2 SYDVKM. CDR3 region: CASSLGWGYTF. CDR3 nucleotide sequence: TGTGCCAGCAGTTTAGGCTGGGGCTACACCTTC.

The rearrangement uses TRBV5-4 and TRBJ2-5, with 7 bases fitting TRBD2. V dropped 5 bases and J dropped 5; count of bases not matched to a gene: 15. This CDR3 has 16 amino acids. CDR1 is SGHNT and CDR2 is YYREEE in the germline V gene (reference sequence). CDR3 in amino acids: CASSLPSRIGRETQYF. In nucleotides, the CDR3 is TGTGCCAGCAGTTTGCCCTCCCGGATCGGGAGGGAGACCCAGTACTTC.

This rearrangement joins TRBV11-3 to TRBJ2-5; 12 bases match TRBD2. Germline V gene data show CDR1 as SGHNT and CDR2 as YENEEA. The CDR3 loop spans 17 amino acids. V trimming: 3 bases; J trimming: 4 bases; junction bases outside the gene matches: 9. CDR3 nucleotide sequence: TGTGCCAGCAGCTTGAACCCTTCGACTAGCGGGAGAGAGACCCAGTACTTC. As protein: CASSLNPSTSGRETQYF.

There are a few counts of this clone. The J gene is TRBJ1-6, the V gene TRBV7-8; possibly TRBD1 for D (5 bases). This CDR3 contains 15 residues. CDR1 is SGHVS, CDR2 FQNEAQ, per germline. The germline V and J ends were trimmed by 1 base and 11 bases, with 15 bases remaining between them. CDR3 nucleotides: TGTGCCAGCAGCTTAGGGCAGGGTGGTAAGGCACCCCTCCACTTT. As protein: CASSLGQGGKAPLHF.

The V call is TRBV2, the J call TRBJ1-1; no reliable D call. The CDR3 loop spans 13 amino acids. The germline gives CDR1 SNHLY, CDR2 FYNNEI. Trimming shortened V by 8 bases and J by 1 base, and 11 bases separated the two germline ends. The CDR3 loop reads CASHRTTNTEAFF. DNA of the CDR3: TGTGCCAGCCATCGAACTACGAACACTGAAGCTTTCTTT. Supplemented by reference TRBV2 and TRBJ1-1, the full variable domain reads EPEVTQTPSHQVTQMGQEVILRCVPISNHLYFYWYRQILGQKVEFLVSFYNNEISEKSEIFDDQFSVERPDGSNFTLKIRSTKLEDSAMYFCASHRTTNTEAFFGQGTRLTVV.

CDR3 nucleotide sequence: TGCGCCAGCAGATTAGCGGGGGTAGAGTATCATGAGCAGTTCTTC. Translation gives CASRLAGVEYHEQFF. The chain uses TRBV10-2 and TRBJ2-1; 9 positions agree with TRBD2. Germline V CDR1 and CDR2: WSHSY, SAAADI. The CDR3 has 15 amino acids. The V segment lost 6 bases and the J segment 8 bases; nucleotides outside the gene matches: 11.

V and J are TRBV29-1 and TRBJ2-7; 10 bases match TRBD1. V gave up 6 bases and J gave up 6 bases; unmatched junction bases: 11. This CDR3 is 14 amino acids long. Per germline, CDR1 SQVTM and CDR2 ANQGSEA. In DNA form, the CDR3 reads TGCAGCGTATCGGACAGGGGGAGCGTCAGCGAGCAGTACTTC. It codes for CSVSDRGSVSEQYF.

This clone was picked up one time. The gene calls are TRBV6-6 and TRBJ2-2; possible D gene TRBD2, 5 bases. The CDR3 totals 13 residues. Germline V CDR1 and CDR2: MNHNY, SVGAGI (reference sequence). V was trimmed by 2 bases and J by 5 bases, leaving 6 bases between them. CDR3 sequence reads: CASSYGGTGELFF. CDR3 coding DNA: TGTGCCAGCAGTTACGGAGGAACCGGGGAGCTGTTTTTT.

This sequence joins TRBV6-5 and TRBJ1-1; D call uncertain. V lost 10 bases to trimming and J lost 2 bases, with 14 bases between them. The CDR3 runs to 13 residues. From germline, CDR1 is MNHEY and CDR2 SVGAGI. The CDR3 DNA is TGTGCCACAGAGGCAGAACTTAACACTGAAGCTTTCTTT. It codes for CATEAELNTEAFF.

The rearrangement uses TRBV24-1 and TRBJ2-1, with 16 bases matching TRBD2. This CDR3 is built from 16 residues. V was pared by 4 bases and J by 9 bases, with 5 bases of the junction left unmatched. Germline V gene sequence: CDR1 KGHDR, CDR2 SFDVKD. The CDR3 DNA is TGTGCCACCAGTGACTCCGGGACTAGCGGGAGGGCTGAGCAGTTCTTC. This encodes CATSDSGTSGRAEQFF.

V is TRBV5-1 and J is TRBJ2-7; maybe TRBD2 (6 bases). Germline assignment: CDR1 SGHRS and CDR2 YFSETQ. CDR3 length: 13 amino acids. Between the trimmed V and J ends, which lost 2 bases and 5 bases, there was a span of 11 bases. The CDR3 DNA is TGCGCCAGCAGCTTCAAACGGGAGCACGAGCAGTACTTC. Translating gives CASSFKREHEQYF.

V is TRBV7-2 and J is TRBJ1-3; 7 positions match TRBD1. V dropped 5 bases and J dropped 15; count of bases not matched to a gene: 13. The germline CDR1 and CDR2 sequences are SGHTA and FQGNSA. The CDR3 has 13 amino acids. The CDR3 region has the DNA TGTGCCAGCAGCCGCGAACAGGGGCCCCTCCAATATTTT. The encoded protein is CASSREQGPLQYF.

V is TRBV5-6 and J is TRBJ1-1, with TRBD1 identical over 10 bases. After removal of 2 bases from V and 4 bases from J, the junction contained 8 bases not matched to a gene. The V gene's germline CDR1 is SGHDT and CDR2 YYEEEE. The CDR3 contains 16 residues. The chain's CDR3 is CASSFGTGVLGTEAFF. Written as DNA, the CDR3 is TGTGCCAGCAGCTTTGGGACAGGGGTTTTGGGCACTGAAGCTTTCTTT.

This clone was seen more than once but under ten times. The chain links TRBV10-1 to TRBJ2-2; D is uncertain. Trimming stripped 3 bases from V and 7 bases from J, with 6 bases between. CDR1 WNHNN and CDR2 SYGVQD come from the germline V gene (reference sequence). The CDR3 consists of 12 residues. In DNA, the CDR3 is TGCGCCAGCAGTGAAGCTTACGGGGAGCTGTTTTTT. Its protein is CASSEAYGELFF.

Judged by abundance, this clone is medium-sized. The chain employs TRBV7-9 and TRBJ2-7; D may be TRBD2 (5 bases). V was cut by 3 bases and J by 5 bases, with 14 bases left in between. The CDR3 extends over 14 amino acids. Germline V lookup: CDR1 SEHNR, CDR2 FQNEAQ (reference sequence). The CDR3 loop is CASSFLLTGNEQYF. The CDR3 bases are TGTGCCAGCAGCTTTTTACTCACCGGGAACGAGCAGTACTTC.